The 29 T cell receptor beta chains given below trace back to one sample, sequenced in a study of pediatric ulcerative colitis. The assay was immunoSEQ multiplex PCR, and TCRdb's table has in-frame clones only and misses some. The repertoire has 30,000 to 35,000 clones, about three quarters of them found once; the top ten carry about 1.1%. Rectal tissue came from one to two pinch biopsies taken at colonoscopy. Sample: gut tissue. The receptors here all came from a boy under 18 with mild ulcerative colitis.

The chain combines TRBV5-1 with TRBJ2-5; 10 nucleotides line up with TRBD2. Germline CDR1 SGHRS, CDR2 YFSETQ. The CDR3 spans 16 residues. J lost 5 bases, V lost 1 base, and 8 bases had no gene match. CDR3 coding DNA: TGCGCCAGCAGCTTGTCTAGCGGGGGCCGTTGGGAGACCCAGTACTTC. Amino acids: CASSLSSGGRWETQYF.

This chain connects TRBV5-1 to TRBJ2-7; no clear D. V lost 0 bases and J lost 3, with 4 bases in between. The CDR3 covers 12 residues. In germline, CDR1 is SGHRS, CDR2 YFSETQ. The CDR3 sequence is CASSLEGYEQYF. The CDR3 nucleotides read TGCGCCAGCAGCTTGGAGGGCTACGAGCAGTACTTC.

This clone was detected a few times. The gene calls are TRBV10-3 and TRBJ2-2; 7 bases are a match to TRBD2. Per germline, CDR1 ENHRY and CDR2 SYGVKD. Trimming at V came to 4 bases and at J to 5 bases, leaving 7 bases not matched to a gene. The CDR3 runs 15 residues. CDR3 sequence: CAISASQRGTGELFF. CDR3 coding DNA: TGTGCCATCAGTGCGTCGCAGCGGGGAACCGGGGAGCTGTTTTTT.

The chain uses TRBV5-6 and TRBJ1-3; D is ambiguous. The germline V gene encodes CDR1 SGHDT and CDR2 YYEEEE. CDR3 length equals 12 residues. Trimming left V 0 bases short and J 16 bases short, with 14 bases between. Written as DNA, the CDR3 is TGTGCCAGCAGCTTGGTTGATCAGCCTGAGTATTTT. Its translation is CASSLVDQPEYF.

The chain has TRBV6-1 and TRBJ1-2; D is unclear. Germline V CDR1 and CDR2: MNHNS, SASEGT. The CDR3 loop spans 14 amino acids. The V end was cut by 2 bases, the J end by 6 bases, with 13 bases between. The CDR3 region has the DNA TGTGCCAGCAGTGAACGAGGCTTAGGAAATGGCTACACCTTC. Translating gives CASSERGLGNGYTF.

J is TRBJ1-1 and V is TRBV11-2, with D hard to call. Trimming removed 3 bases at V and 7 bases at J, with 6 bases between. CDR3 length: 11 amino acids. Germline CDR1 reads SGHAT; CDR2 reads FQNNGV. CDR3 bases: TGTGCCAGCAGCTTTGGGAATGAAGCTTTCTTT. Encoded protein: CASSFGNEAFF.

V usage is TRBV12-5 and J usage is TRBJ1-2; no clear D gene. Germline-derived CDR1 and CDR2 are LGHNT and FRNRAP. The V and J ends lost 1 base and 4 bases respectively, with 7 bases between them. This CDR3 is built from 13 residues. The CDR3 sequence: CASGLAPGYGYTF. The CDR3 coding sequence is TGTGCTAGTGGTTTGGCCCCGGGCTATGGCTACACCTTC.

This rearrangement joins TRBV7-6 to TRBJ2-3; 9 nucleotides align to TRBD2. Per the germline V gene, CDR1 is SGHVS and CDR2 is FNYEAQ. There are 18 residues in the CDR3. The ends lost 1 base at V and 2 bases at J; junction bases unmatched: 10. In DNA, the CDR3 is TGTGCCAGCAGCTTAGTTCCCCCAGCGGGGGGCTTCACAGATACGCAGTATTTT. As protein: CASSLVPPAGGFTDTQYF.

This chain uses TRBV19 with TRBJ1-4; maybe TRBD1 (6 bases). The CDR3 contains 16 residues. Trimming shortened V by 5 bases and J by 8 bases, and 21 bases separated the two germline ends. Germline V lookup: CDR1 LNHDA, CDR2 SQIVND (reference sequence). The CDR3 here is CASSPREGGGQEKLFF. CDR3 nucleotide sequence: TGTGCCAGTAGTCCCCGGGAAGGGGGGGGCCAGGAAAAACTGTTTTTT.

In nucleotides, the CDR3 is TGTGCCAGCAGCGCCTTAAGAGGGTTCCAAGAGACCCAGTACTTC. This translates into CASSALRGFQETQYF. J is TRBJ2-5 and V is TRBV5-8, with a possible D match to TRBD2 (5 bases). The CDR3 length is 15 residues. Per germline, CDR1 SGHTS and CDR2 YDEGEE. V lost 4 bases and J lost 1, with 14 bases in between.

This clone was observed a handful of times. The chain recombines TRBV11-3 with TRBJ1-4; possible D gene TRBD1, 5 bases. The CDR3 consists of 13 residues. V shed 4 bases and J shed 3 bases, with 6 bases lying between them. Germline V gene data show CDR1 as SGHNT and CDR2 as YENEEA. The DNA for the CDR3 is TGTGCCAGCAGCTCGGGACCTAATGAAAAACTGTTTTTT. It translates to CASSSGPNEKLFF.

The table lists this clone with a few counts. CDR3 in amino acids: CASSPGRVEAFF. CDR3 bases: TGTGCCAGCAGTCCCGGGAGGGTGGAAGCTTTCTTT. The gene calls are TRBV6-5 and TRBJ1-1; D not certain. The length of the CDR3 is 12 residues. Germline CDR1 reads MNHEY; CDR2 reads SVGAGI. Trimming stripped 5 bases from V and 8 bases from J, with 12 bases between.

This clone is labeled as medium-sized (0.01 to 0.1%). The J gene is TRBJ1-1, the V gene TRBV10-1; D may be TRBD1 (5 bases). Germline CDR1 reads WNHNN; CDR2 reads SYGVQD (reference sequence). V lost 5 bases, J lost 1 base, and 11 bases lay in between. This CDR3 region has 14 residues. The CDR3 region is CASSRDLSNTEAFF. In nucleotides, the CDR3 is TGCGCCAGCAGTCGGGACCTTTCGAACACTGAAGCTTTCTTT.

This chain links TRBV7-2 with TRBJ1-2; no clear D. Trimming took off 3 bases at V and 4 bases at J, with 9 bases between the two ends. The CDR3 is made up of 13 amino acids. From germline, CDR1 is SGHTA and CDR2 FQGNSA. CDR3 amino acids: CASSFTGGYGYTF. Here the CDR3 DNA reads TGTGCCAGCAGCTTTACGGGCGGCTATGGCTACACCTTC.

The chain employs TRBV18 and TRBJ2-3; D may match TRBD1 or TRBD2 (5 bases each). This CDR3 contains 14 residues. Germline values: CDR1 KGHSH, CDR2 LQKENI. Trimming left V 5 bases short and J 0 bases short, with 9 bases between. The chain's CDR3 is CASSSRDSTDTQYF. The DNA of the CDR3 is TGTGCCAGCTCATCCCGGGACAGCACAGATACGCAGTATTTT.

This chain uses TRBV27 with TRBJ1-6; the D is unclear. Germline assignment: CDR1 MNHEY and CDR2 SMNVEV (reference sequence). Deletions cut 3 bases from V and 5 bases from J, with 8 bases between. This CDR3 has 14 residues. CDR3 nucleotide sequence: TGTGCCAGCAGTTTGGTCAGAGATAATTCACCCCTCCACTTT. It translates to CASSLVRDNSPLHF.

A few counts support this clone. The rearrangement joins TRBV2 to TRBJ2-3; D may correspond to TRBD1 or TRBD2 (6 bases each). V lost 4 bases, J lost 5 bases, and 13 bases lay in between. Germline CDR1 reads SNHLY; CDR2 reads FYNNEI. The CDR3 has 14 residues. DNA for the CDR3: TGTGCCAGCAGTGCCGGGGGCGGCGGAGATACGCAGTATTTT. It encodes CASSAGGGGDTQYF.

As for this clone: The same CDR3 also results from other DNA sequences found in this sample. The CDR3 nucleotides are TGCGCCAGCAGCTTGTACAGGGACTATGGCTACACCTTC. As protein: CASSLYRDYGYTF. The chain recombines TRBV5-1 with TRBJ1-2, with D perhaps TRBD1 (6 bases). Germline lookup yields CDR1 SGHRS and CDR2 YFSETQ. Trimming shortened V by 1 base and J by 3 bases, and 7 bases separated the two germline ends. This CDR3 has 13 residues.

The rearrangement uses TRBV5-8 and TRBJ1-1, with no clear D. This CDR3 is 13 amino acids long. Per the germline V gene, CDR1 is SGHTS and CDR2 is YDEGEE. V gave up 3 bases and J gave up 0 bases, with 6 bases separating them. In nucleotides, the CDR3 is TGTGCCAGCAGCTACGTTCTGAACACTGAAGCTTTCTTT. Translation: CASSYVLNTEAFF.

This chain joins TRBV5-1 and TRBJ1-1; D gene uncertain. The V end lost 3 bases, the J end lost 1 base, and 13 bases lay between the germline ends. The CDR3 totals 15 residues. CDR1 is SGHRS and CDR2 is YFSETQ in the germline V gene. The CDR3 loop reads CASSSPTDWNTEAFF. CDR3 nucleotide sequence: TGCGCCAGCAGCTCACCGACGGATTGGAACACTGAAGCTTTCTTT.

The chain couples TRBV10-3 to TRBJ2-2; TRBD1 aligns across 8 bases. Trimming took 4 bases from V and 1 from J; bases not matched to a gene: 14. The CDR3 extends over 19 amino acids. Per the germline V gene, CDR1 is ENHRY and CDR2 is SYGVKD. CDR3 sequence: CAISVRQGREIRNTGELFF. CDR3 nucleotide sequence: TGTGCCATCAGTGTTAGACAGGGGCGTGAAATCCGGAACACCGGGGAGCTGTTTTTT.

The CDR3 coding sequence is TGTGCCAGCAGCTTAGAAAGCCTACAGTTCTTC. It specifies CASSLESLQFF. The rearrangement uses TRBV7-9 and TRBJ2-1, with D unresolved. The CDR3 consists of 11 residues. Germline V gives CDR1 SEHNR, CDR2 FQNEAQ (reference sequence). Trimming shortened V by 1 base and J by 13 bases, and 8 bases separated the two germline ends.

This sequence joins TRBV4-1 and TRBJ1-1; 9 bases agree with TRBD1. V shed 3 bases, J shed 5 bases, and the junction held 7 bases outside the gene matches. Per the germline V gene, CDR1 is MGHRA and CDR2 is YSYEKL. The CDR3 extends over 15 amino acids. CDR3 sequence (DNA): TGCGCCAGCAGCCACGACAGGGGGATTTTTACTGAAGCTTTCTTT. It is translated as CASSHDRGIFTEAFF.

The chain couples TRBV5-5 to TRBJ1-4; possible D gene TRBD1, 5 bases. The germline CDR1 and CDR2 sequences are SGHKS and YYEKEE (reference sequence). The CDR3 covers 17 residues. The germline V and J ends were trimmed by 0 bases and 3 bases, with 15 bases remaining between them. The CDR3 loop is CASSLVFIGGPNEKLFF. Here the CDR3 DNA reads TGTGCCAGCAGCTTGGTCTTCATTGGGGGACCTAATGAAAAACTGTTTTTT.

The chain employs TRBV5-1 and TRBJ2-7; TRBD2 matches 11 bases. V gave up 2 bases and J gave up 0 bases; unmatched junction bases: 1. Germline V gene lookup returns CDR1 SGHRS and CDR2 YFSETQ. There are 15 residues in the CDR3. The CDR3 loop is CASSLTSGSSYEQYF. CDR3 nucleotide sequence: TGCGCCAGCAGCTTAACTAGCGGGAGCTCCTACGAGCAGTACTTC.

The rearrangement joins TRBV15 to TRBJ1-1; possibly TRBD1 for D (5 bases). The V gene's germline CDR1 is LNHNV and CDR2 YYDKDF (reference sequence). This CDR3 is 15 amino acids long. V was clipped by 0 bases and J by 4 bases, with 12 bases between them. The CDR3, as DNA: TGTGCCACCAGCAGAGATTTGGGGCTAGGCACTGAAGCTTTCTTT. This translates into CATSRDLGLGTEAFF.

The CDR3 coding sequence is TGTGCCAGCAGCTTGCGGGCTGAAGCTTTCTTT. Amino acids: CASSLRAEAFF. This rearrangement joins TRBV5-8 to TRBJ1-1; the D is unclear. The ends were cut back, 1 base at V and 6 bases at J, with 4 bases in the middle. The germline V gene encodes CDR1 SGHTS and CDR2 YDEGEE. The CDR3 sequence is 11 residues long.

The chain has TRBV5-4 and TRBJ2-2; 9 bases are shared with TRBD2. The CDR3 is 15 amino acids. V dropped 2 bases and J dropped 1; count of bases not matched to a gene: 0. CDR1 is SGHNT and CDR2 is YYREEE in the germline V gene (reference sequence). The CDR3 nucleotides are TGTGCCAGCAGCTTAGCGGGGGGGAACACCGGGGAGCTGTTTTTT. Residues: CASSLAGGNTGELFF. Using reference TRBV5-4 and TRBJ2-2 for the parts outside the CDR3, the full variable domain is ETGVTQSPTHLIKTRGQQVTLRCSSQSGHNTVSWYQQALGQGPQFIFQYYREEENGRGNFPPRFSGLQFPNYSSELNVNALELDDSALYLCASSLAGGNTGELFFGEGSRLTVL.

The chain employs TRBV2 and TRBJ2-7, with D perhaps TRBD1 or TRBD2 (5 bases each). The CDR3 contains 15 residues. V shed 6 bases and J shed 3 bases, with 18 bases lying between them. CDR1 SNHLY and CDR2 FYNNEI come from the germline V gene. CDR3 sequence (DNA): TGTGCCAGCAGGGCCCCGGGACGGGCTAACTACGAGCAGTACTTC. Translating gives CASRAPGRANYEQYF.